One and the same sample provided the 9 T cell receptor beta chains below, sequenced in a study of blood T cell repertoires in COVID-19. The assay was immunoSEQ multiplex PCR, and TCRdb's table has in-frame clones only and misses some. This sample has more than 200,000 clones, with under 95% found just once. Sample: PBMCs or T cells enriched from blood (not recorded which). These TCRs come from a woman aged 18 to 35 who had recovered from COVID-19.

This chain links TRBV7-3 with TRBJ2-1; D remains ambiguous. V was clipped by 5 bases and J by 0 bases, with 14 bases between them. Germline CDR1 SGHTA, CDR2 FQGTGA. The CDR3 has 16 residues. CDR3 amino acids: CASSLGPSDSYNEQFF. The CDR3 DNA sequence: TGTGCCAGCAGCCTAGGCCCGTCGGACTCCTACAATGAGCAGTTCTTC.

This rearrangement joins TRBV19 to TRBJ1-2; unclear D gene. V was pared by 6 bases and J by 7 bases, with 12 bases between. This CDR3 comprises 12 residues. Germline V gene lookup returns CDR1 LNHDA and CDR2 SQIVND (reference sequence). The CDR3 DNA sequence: TGTGCCAGTAGCGGAGGATATATTGGCTACACCTTC. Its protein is CASSGGYIGYTF.

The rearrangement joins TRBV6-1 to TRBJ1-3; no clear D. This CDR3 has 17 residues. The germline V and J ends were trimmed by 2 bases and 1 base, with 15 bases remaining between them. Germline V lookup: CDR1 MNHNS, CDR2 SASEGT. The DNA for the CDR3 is TGTGCCAGCAGTGAATACGTAGGTACGGGATCTGGAAACACCATATATTTT. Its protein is CASSEYVGTGSGNTIYF.

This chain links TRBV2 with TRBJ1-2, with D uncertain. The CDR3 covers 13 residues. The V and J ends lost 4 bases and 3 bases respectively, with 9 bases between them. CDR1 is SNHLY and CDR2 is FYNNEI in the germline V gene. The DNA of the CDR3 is TGTGCCAGCAGTGCCGTAGAGCACTATGGCTACACCTTC. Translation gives CASSAVEHYGYTF.

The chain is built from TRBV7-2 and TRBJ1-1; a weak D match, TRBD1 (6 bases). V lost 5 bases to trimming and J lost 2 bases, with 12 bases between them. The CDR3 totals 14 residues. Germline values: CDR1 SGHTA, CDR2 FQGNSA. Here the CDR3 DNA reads TGTGCCAGCAGCGCCGAGGGACAAAACACTGAAGCTTTCTTT. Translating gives CASSAEGQNTEAFF.

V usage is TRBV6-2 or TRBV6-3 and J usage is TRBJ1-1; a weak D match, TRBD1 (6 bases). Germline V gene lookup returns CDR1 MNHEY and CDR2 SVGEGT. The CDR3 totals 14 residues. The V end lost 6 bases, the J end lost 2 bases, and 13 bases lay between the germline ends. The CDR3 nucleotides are TGTGCCAGCAGCCCACAGGGAGTAAACACTGAAGCTTTCTTT. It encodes CASSPQGVNTEAFF.

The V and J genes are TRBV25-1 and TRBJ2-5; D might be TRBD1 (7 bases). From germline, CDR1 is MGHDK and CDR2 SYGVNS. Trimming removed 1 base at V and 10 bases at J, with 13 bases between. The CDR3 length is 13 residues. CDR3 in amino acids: CASSESGGGGQYF. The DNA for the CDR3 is TGTGCCAGCAGTGAATCTGGAGGGGGCGGCCAGTACTTC.

As DNA, the CDR3 is TGTGCCAGTAGTATAGGAGTGCGCGCGAATGAGCAGTTCTTC. Its protein product is CASSIGVRANEQFF. The chain is built from TRBV19 and TRBJ2-1; unclear D gene. The CDR3 extends over 14 amino acids. V was trimmed by 1 base and J by 7 bases, leaving 11 bases between them. CDR1 is LNHDA, CDR2 SQIVND, per germline (reference sequence).

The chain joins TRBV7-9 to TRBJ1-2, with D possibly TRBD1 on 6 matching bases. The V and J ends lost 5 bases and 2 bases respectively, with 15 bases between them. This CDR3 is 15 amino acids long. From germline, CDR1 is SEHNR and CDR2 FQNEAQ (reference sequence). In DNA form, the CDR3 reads TGTGCCAGCAGCCTGCCAGGGGCCCGAAACTATGGCTACACCTTC. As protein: CASSLPGARNYGYTF.